The 19 T cell receptor beta chains below were found in one sample sequenced in a study of OX40 agonist ivuxolimab in advanced cancers. Data came from immunoSEQ multiplex PCR; TCRdb stores just in-frame clones and leaves some out. Of about 70,000 clones listed, roughly 80% are singletons. Source: CD4+ or CD8+ T cells sorted from blood, taken in a trial of the OX40 agonist ivuxolimab. These receptors all come from an adult with an advanced solid tumor such as melanoma, head and neck, liver or kidney cancer.

This clone was detected a few times. V is TRBV2 and J is TRBJ1-2; D remains ambiguous. Trimming shortened V by 2 bases and J by 5 bases, and 6 bases separated the two germline ends. Germline loops: CDR1 SNHLY, CDR2 FYNNEI. This CDR3 has 12 amino acids. As DNA, the CDR3 is TGTGCCAGCAGTGAACAGAGGTATGGCTACACCTTC. This sequence encodes CASSEQRYGYTF.

This chain connects TRBV30 to TRBJ1-3; D perhaps matches TRBD1 (5 bases). The length of the CDR3 is 14 residues. Germline V gives CDR1 GTSNPN, CDR2 SVGIG (reference sequence). Trimming stripped 1 base from V and 0 bases from J, with 7 bases between. DNA for the CDR3: TGTGCCTGGAGTGGGGGGAGCTCTGGAAACACCATATATTTT. Protein: CAWSGGSSGNTIYF.

The chain uses TRBV18 and TRBJ1-1, with D possibly matching TRBD1 (5 bases). This CDR3 comprises 15 residues. Trimming removed 4 bases from V and 1 base from J, with 13 bases in between. Germline loops: CDR1 KGHSH, CDR2 LQKENI. CDR3 DNA: TGTGCCAGCTCACGGATACAGGATCCGAACACTGAAGCTTTCTTT. This sequence encodes CASSRIQDPNTEAFF.

This rearrangement joins TRBV6-1 to TRBJ1-3, with 7 bases aligning to TRBD1. Germline-derived CDR1 and CDR2 are MNHNS and SASEGT. The CDR3 spans 14 residues. Trimming cost V 4 bases and J 8 bases; bases outside gene matches: 8. CDR3 coding DNA: TGTGCCAGCAGTGTTACAGGGGCCGGGGACACCATATATTTT. Encoded protein: CASSVTGAGDTIYF.

J is TRBJ1-2 and V is TRBV5-5; 10 nucleotides line up with TRBD1. J lost 5 bases, V lost 2 bases, and 6 bases had no gene match. The CDR3 sequence is 15 residues long. Germline lookup yields CDR1 SGHKS and CDR2 YYEKEE (reference sequence). CDR3 in amino acids: CASSLDRGLRYGYTF. The CDR3 DNA reads as TGTGCCAGCAGCTTAGACAGGGGGCTTCGGTATGGCTACACCTTC. The entire variable domain, with the rest obtained from reference TRBV5-5 and TRBJ1-2, is as follows: DAGVTQSPTHLIKTRGQQVTLRCSPISGHKSVSWYQQVLGQGPQFIFQYYEKEERGRGNFPDRFSARQFPNYSSELNVNALLLGDSALYLCASSLDRGLRYGYTFGSGTRLTVV.

The chain has TRBV9 and TRBJ2-3, with TRBD2 matching 11 bases. V shed 0 bases and J 6 bases; nucleotides not matched to a gene: 6. This CDR3 has 16 residues. The V gene's germline CDR1 is SGDLS and CDR2 YYNGEE. This CDR3 is CASSVAVAGGLDTQYF. CDR3 coding DNA: TGTGCCAGCAGCGTAGCTGTAGCGGGAGGGCTTGATACGCAGTATTTT.

The chain has TRBV2 and TRBJ1-1; 9 nucleotides line up with TRBD1. Trimming cost V 6 bases and J 5 bases; bases outside gene matches: 13. CDR1 and CDR2 from the germline V gene are SNHLY and FYNNEI. CDR3 length equals 16 residues. CDR3 amino acids: CASSATGGAPGTEAFF. The CDR3 region has the DNA TGTGCCAGCAGCGCCACAGGGGGCGCACCAGGGACTGAAGCTTTCTTT.

This clone was detected a few times. This chain joins TRBV6-1 and TRBJ1-5; possible D gene TRBD1, 5 bases. Trimming removed 0 bases at V and 2 bases at J, with 11 bases between. Germline loops: CDR1 MNHNS, CDR2 SASEGT. CDR3 length: 16 residues. The CDR3 here is CASSEARGGGNQPQHF. DNA for the CDR3: TGTGCCAGCAGTGAAGCGCGCGGGGGTGGCAATCAGCCCCAGCATTTT.

The rearrangement uses TRBV15 and TRBJ1-4; 9 bases are shared with TRBD1. Germline values: CDR1 LNHNV, CDR2 YYDKDF (reference sequence). With V trimmed by 1 base and J by 8 bases, 2 bases remained unmatched. The CDR3 totals 14 residues. The CDR3 spells CATSRGTGEEKLFF. CDR3 DNA sequence: TGTGCCACCAGCAGAGGGACAGGGGAGGAAAAACTGTTTTTT.

The chain is built from TRBV30 and TRBJ2-1; TRBD2 aligns across 16 bases. The CDR3 runs to 12 residues. Germline CDR1 reads GTSNPN; CDR2 reads SVGIG (reference sequence). V shed 5 bases, J shed 14 bases, and the junction held 3 bases outside the gene matches. In nucleotides, the CDR3 is TGTGCCTGGGGGACTAGCGGGAGGGCGGAGTTCTTC. Translating it yields CAWGTSGRAEFF.

The chain links TRBV4-3 to TRBJ2-4; 12 bases align to TRBD1. Germline V gene sequence: CDR1 LGHNA, CDR2 YSLEER. The CDR3 loop spans 19 amino acids. V was clipped by 0 bases and J by 9 bases; unmatched bases: 15. CDR3 DNA: TGCGCCAGCAGCCAAGATAACTTTCCGGGACAGGGGGCGCTTGGCATTCAGTACTTC. Its translation is CASSQDNFPGQGALGIQYF.

The V call is TRBV6-5, the J call TRBJ1-2; possible D gene TRBD1, 6 bases. Looked up from germline, CDR1 is MNHEY and CDR2 is SVGAGI. Trimming took off 7 bases at V and 8 bases at J, with 14 bases between the two ends. The CDR3 runs 12 residues. The DNA for the CDR3 is TGTGCCAGCACCACTGGGGGGGCCGGCTACACCTTC. Translation: CASTTGGAGYTF.

The chain employs TRBV4-1 and TRBJ2-2; D gene uncertain. This CDR3 region has 17 residues. Germline V gene lookup returns CDR1 MGHRA and CDR2 YSYEKL. Trimming shortened V by 3 bases and J by 0 bases, and 14 bases separated the two germline ends. This CDR3 is CASSHVGRGANTGELFF. The CDR3 DNA follows: TGCGCCAGCAGCCATGTAGGAAGAGGTGCGAACACCGGGGAGCTGTTTTTT.

J is TRBJ1-2 and V is TRBV6-6, with 9 bases identical to TRBD1. The ends lost 0 bases at V and 3 bases at J; junction bases unmatched: 2. Germline CDR1 is MNHNY and CDR2 is SVGAGI (reference sequence). The CDR3 extends over 15 amino acids. The CDR3 region is CASSYSDRGDYGYTF. CDR3 nucleotides: TGTGCCAGCAGTTACTCGGACAGGGGCGACTATGGCTACACCTTC.

The rearrangement links TRBV2 to TRBJ2-5; 7 nucleotides line up with TRBD1. This CDR3 spans 15 amino acids. The V gene end was trimmed by 2 bases and the J gene end by 4 bases; junction bases not matched to a gene: 7. CDR1 and CDR2 from the germline V gene are SNHLY and FYNNEI. The CDR3 here is CASSETAGGRETQYF. The CDR3 coding sequence is TGTGCCAGCAGTGAAACGGCAGGGGGAAGAGAGACCCAGTACTTC.

CDR3 in amino acids: CAWNLGGELFF. CDR3 coding DNA: TGTGCCTGGAACTTGGGGGGGGAGCTGTTTTTT. The chain couples TRBV30 to TRBJ2-2; no clear D gene. In germline, CDR1 is GTSNPN, CDR2 SVGIG (reference sequence). The CDR3 loop spans 11 amino acids. Trimming shortened V by 4 bases and J by 8 bases, and 8 bases separated the two germline ends.

This clone was found a few times. V and J are TRBV6-5 and TRBJ1-1; no definite D call. The CDR3 has 11 residues. The V end was cut by 6 bases, the J end by 1 base, with 3 bases between. CDR1 is MNHEY and CDR2 is SVGAGI in the germline V gene. The CDR3 sequence is CASRWNTEAFF. CDR3 nucleotides: TGTGCCAGCAGGTGGAACACTGAAGCTTTCTTT.

The chain is built from TRBV4-1 and TRBJ2-4, with D maybe TRBD2 (5 bases). Germline-derived CDR1 and CDR2 are MGHRA and YSYEKL. The CDR3 runs 17 residues. Deletions cut 1 base from V and 7 bases from J, with 20 bases between. The CDR3 loop is CASSQVETQARDNIQYF. In nucleotides, the CDR3 is TGCGCCAGCAGCCAAGTAGAGACCCAAGCCCGGGATAACATTCAGTACTTC.

The chain couples TRBV19 to TRBJ1-5, with a tentative D call TRBD1 (5 bases). Per the germline V gene, CDR1 is LNHDA and CDR2 is SQIVND (reference sequence). Trimming cost V 2 bases and J 3 bases, with 8 bases left between them. This CDR3 has 14 amino acids. Here the CDR3 DNA reads TGTGCCAGTAGTATAACGGGACCCAATCAGCCCCAGCATTTT. Translating it yields CASSITGPNQPQHF.